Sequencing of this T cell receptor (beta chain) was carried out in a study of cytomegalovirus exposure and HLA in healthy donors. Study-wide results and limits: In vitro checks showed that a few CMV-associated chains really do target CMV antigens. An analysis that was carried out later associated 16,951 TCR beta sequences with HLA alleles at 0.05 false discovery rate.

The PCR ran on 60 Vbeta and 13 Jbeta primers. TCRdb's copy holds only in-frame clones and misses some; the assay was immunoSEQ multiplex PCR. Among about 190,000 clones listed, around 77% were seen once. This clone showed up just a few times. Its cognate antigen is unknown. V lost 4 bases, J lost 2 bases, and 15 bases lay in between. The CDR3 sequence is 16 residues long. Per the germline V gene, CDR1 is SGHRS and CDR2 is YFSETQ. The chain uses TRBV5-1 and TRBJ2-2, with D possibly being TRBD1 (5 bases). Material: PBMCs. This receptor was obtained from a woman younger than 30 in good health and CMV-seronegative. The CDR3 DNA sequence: TGCGCCAGCAGCGCCCCCCAGGGCTTAAACACCGGGGAGCTGTTTTTT. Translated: CASSAPQGLNTGELFF.